This section outlines one TCR beta chain sequence together with its context. The germline V gene has CDR1 MDHEN and CDR2 SYDVKM. This CDR3 region has 17 residues. V dropped 2 bases and J dropped 0; count of bases not matched to a gene: 8. This sample is part of a study of shared T cell receptors in the human thymus. Produced via immunoSEQ multiplex PCR; TCRdb's table is partial and in-frame only. The profile shows hundreds of thousands of clones, around 87% of them singletons. These data also formed part of another study, on human thymus T cells.

The sample taken for sequencing was thymocytes. The source is a boy younger than two with a congenital heart defect. The chain uses TRBV28 and TRBJ2-5; 8 bases map to TRBD1. The CDR3: CASSLPRTGKYQETQYF. The CDR3 coding sequence is TGTGCCAGCAGTTTACCCCGGACAGGGAAGTACCAAGAGACCCAGTACTTC.